A selection of T cell receptor beta chains follows, all from one sample in a study of PD-L1 blockade in urothelial cancer. This table comes from immunoSEQ multiplex PCR, and its TCRdb copy is limited to in-frame clones, with some not included. The sample has 65,000 to 90,000 clones; roughly 89% are singletons. This sample comprised PBMCs, obtained around atezolizumab (anti-PD-L1) treatment. All receptors come from a woman in her 70s with urothelial cancer. The CDR3 runs from the conserved cysteine through the conserved F or W. A D gene is named only where the DNA matches it firmly. Where a row states a size, it is once, few, many or the class of an expanded clone; other rows omit it.

abundance	v_gene	j_gene	d_gene	len	CDR3nt	CDR3aa
once	TRBV10-3	TRBJ2-3	TRBD1	16	TGTGCCACACAAACCCTGACAGGGGCTAGCACAGATACGCAGTATTTT	CATQTLTGASTDTQYF
-	TRBV27	TRBJ2-1	-	11	TGTGCCAGCAGTTTTGGAGATGAGCAGTTCTTC	CASSFGDEQFF
few	TRBV11-2	TRBJ2-7	-	15	TGTGCCAGCAGCTTAGTTTCCCCCCCTAGCGCCGAGCAGTACTTC	CASSLVSPPSAEQYF
-	TRBV10-1	TRBJ1-3	-	16	TGCGCCAGCAGCCTCTTCGGAAGGGGCACTGGAAACACCATATATTTT	CASSLFGRGTGNTIYF
-	TRBV7-3	TRBJ2-7	TRBD2	17	TGTGCCAGCAGCTCCTCGGGACTAGCGGGAGTTAGGGGCGAGCAGTACTTC	CASSSSGLAGVRGEQYF
-	TRBV7-9	TRBJ1-1	-	15	TGTGCCAGCAGCTTAGGTCTGGGGCCCTACACTGAAGCTTTCTTT	CASSLGLGPYTEAFF
-	TRBV9	TRBJ2-1	TRBD2	15	TGTGCCAGCAGCGGCGGACTAGCGGGTTACCATGAGCAGTTCTTC	CASSGGLAGYHEQFF
-	TRBV4-1	TRBJ2-1	TRBD2	19	TGCGCCAGCAGCCAAGATATCTCCATCCGACTAGCGGGGAAAAATGAGCAGTTCTTC	CASSQDISIRLAGKNEQFF
-	TRBV7-9	TRBJ2-7	TRBD2	16	TGTGCCAGCAGCTTAATTTCCTTGGCGGGAGAGGGCGAGCAGTACTTC	CASSLISLAGEGEQYF
-	TRBV19	TRBJ1-2	-	12	TGTGCCAGTAGTATGTACAGCCATGGCTACACCTTC	CASSMYSHGYTF
-	TRBV28	TRBJ1-5	TRBD1	17	TGTGCCAGCAGTTTCGGGACAGGGGCTTATAGCAATCAGCCCCAGCATTTT	CASSFGTGAYSNQPQHF
-	TRBV4-3	TRBJ2-7	-	15	TGCGCCAGCAGCCAAGTCGACAGCCTCTCCTACGAGCAGTACTTC	CASSQVDSLSYEQYF
-	TRBV4-1	TRBJ2-1	-	15	TGCGCCAGCAGCCCACAAAACCTAGCGTCGAATGAGCAGTTCTTC	CASSPQNLASNEQFF
once	TRBV4-1	TRBJ2-2	TRBD1	15	TGCGCCAGCAGCCAAGGTACCAGGGGGACCGGGGAGCTGTTTTTT	CASSQGTRGTGELFF
-	TRBV7-2	TRBJ2-7	-	14	TGTGCCAGCAGCCTGGGCAGGCCGACCTACGAGCAGTACTTC	CASSLGRPTYEQYF
-	TRBV7-2	TRBJ1-2	-	14	TGTGCCAGCAGCCAAACAGGAAACGACTATGGCTACACCTTC	CASSQTGNDYGYTF
once	TRBV11-2	TRBJ2-1	-	12	TGTGCCAGCAGCGCTGCAGGGGTGGAGCAGTTCTTC	CASSAAGVEQFF
-	TRBV5-4	TRBJ2-1	-	14	TGTGCCAGCAGCTTACCTAGCCCCCGCGAGGAGCAGTTCTTC	CASSLPSPREEQFF
-	TRBV9	TRBJ2-1	TRBD2	17	TGTGCCAGCAGATTAGAGGGAGGGTTCGCCTCCTACAATGAGCAGTTCTTC	CASRLEGGFASYNEQFF
-	TRBV9	TRBJ2-1	-	13	TGTGCCAGCAGCGTACTGGACAGTAGCCGACAGTTCTTC	CASSVLDSSRQFF
once	TRBV5-5	TRBJ1-2	-	14	TGTGCCAGCAGCTTGACAGGGCAGGACTATGGCTACACCTTC	CASSLTGQDYGYTF
-	TRBV28	TRBJ1-5	TRBD1	17	TGTGCCAGCAGGGGCGGGACAGTCATTTTGAGCAATCAGCCCCAGCATTTT	CASRGGTVILSNQPQHF
-	TRBV19	TRBJ2-1	TRBD2	12	TGTGCCAGTAGTATATGGCGGGGGGGCCAGTTCTTC	CASSIWRGGQFF
once	TRBV4-3	TRBJ1-1	-	15	TGCGCCAGCAGCCAAGATTCAGGGTCTGGGACTGAAGCTTTCTTT	CASSQDSGSGTEAFF
once	TRBV10-3	TRBJ2-7	TRBD1	15	TGTGCCATCAGTGATACGGACAGGGAAACCTACGAGCAGTACTTC	CAISDTDRETYEQYF
-	TRBV7-3	TRBJ1-2	-	13	TGTGCCAGCAGCCCACAGGGACGGCGAGGCTACACCTTC	CASSPQGRRGYTF
once	TRBV9	TRBJ2-3	TRBD2	15	TGTGCCAGCAGCGTGAGCGGGGGGGCCTTAGATACGCAGTATTTT	CASSVSGGALDTQYF
-	TRBV18	TRBJ1-1	-	13	TGTGCCAGCTCACCACCTTCCGGGACTGAAGCTTTCTTT	CASSPPSGTEAFF
-	TRBV6-1	TRBJ2-7	TRBD2	18	TGTGCCAGCAGTGACCCGGGACTAGCGGGGGGTCGTTTCTACGAGCAGTACTTC	CASSDPGLAGGRFYEQYF
-	TRBV4-3	TRBJ1-6	TRBD1	18	TGCGCCAGCAGCCGGTCGGTTACTCCGGGACAGGGCGGTGCACCCCTCCACTTT	CASSRSVTPGQGGAPLHF
-	TRBV4-1	TRBJ2-3	TRBD2	17	TGCGCCAGCAGCCAAGGTTCCAGCGGGAGCCTCACAGATACGCAGTATTTT	CASSQGSSGSLTDTQYF
-	TRBV4-3	TRBJ1-3	-	13	TGCGCCAGCAGCCTGGGGGGTATGGACACCATATATTTT	CASSLGGMDTIYF
-	TRBV5-8	TRBJ2-2	-	16	TGTGCCAGCAGCTTAGGAGGGCTCGCGAACACCGGGGAGCTGTTTTTT	CASSLGGLANTGELFF
-	TRBV10-2	TRBJ2-7	-	16	TGCGCCAGCAGTGAGGAGGGCAAGACCCCGGTCTACGAGCAGTACTTC	CASSEEGKTPVYEQYF
-	TRBV18	TRBJ1-2	-	14	TGTGCCAGCTCAATCGGGACACTAAACTATGGCTACACCTTC	CASSIGTLNYGYTF
-	TRBV19	TRBJ2-7	TRBD1	16	TGTGCCAGTAGCTCACCACCCGGGACAGGGGGCTACGAGCAGTACTTC	CASSSPPGTGGYEQYF
-	TRBV9	TRBJ2-2	-	16	TGTGCCAGCAGCTCAACAGTACGTAGAAACACCGGGGAGCTGTTTTTT	CASSSTVRRNTGELFF
-	TRBV7-2	TRBJ2-7	-	14	TGTGCCAGCAGCTTATTGGGAGTGTCCTACGAGCAGTACTTC	CASSLLGVSYEQYF
-	TRBV27	TRBJ2-1	-	17	TGTGCCAGCAGTTTCCTCGGGAGCCGACACCTTAACAATGAGCAGTTCTTC	CASSFLGSRHLNNEQFF
-	TRBV5-4	TRBJ1-6	-	16	TGTGCCAGCGGGGGGGACGTTGGGAAGAAAAATTCACCCCTCCACTTT	CASGGDVGKKNSPLHF
few	TRBV11-2	TRBJ2-7	TRBD1	15	TGTGCCAGCAGCCGTTCAGGACAGGGGAATCACGAGCAGTACTTC	CASSRSGQGNHEQYF
-	TRBV29-1	TRBJ1-1	TRBD1	13	TGCAGCGCGGGACAGGGGATAAACACTGAAGCTTTCTTT	CSAGQGINTEAFF
-	TRBV4-2	TRBJ2-5	TRBD2	18	TGTGCCAGCAGCCTCGGGACTAGCGGGAGCAGGGGGCAAGAGACCCAGTACTTC	CASSLGTSGSRGQETQYF
-	TRBV7-2	TRBJ2-1	-	15	TGTGCCAGCAGCGTCCTAGCTGCTCCCTACAATGAGCAGTTCTTC	CASSVLAAPYNEQFF
few	TRBV5-1	TRBJ1-1	TRBD1	15	TGCGCCAGCAGCCCTAGGACAGGGGATGGAACTGAAGCTTTCTTT	CASSPRTGDGTEAFF
-	TRBV28	TRBJ1-2	-	17	TGTGCCAGCGCGGGGGCGAGGGGGTCAAGGGGCTCCTATGGCTACACCTTC	CASAGARGSRGSYGYTF
-	TRBV5-5	TRBJ1-2	-	14	TGTGCCAGCAGCCCCCGGGAAAACGACTATGGCTACACCTTC	CASSPRENDYGYTF
-	TRBV30	TRBJ1-2	TRBD1	13	TGTGCCTGGAGGGACAGGGGCACCTATGGCTACACCTTC	CAWRDRGTYGYTF
-	TRBV15	TRBJ2-3	TRBD2	16	TGTGCCACCAGCGGGGATCTAGCGGGGGTGGCAGATACGCAGTATTTT	CATSGDLAGVADTQYF
-	TRBV9	TRBJ2-7	-	17	TGTGCCAGCAGCGTGGCGGGGTCTGAGTATGGGTCCTACGAGCAGTACTTC	CASSVAGSEYGSYEQYF